The 5 T cell receptor beta chains reported below all come from one sample, sequenced in a study of cytomegalovirus exposure and HLA in healthy donors. Use of 60 Vbeta and 13 Jbeta primers characterized the PCR. Method: immunoSEQ multiplex PCR; TCRdb's copy keeps in-frame clones and lacks some. This sample yields 80,000 to 100,000 clones, of which 55% to 80% are seen a single time; roughly 3.5% belongs to the top ten. Sequences were obtained from PBMCs. Receptors were obtained from a man in his forties in good health and CMV-seronegative.

The chain is built from TRBV9 and TRBJ1-1, with D tentatively TRBD1 (5 bases). The CDR3 covers 16 residues. From germline, CDR1 is SGDLS and CDR2 YYNGEE. With 0 bases removed from V and 1 base from J, the gap between germline ends came to 13 bases. CDR3 sequence: CASSVGIAGSNTEAFF. As DNA, the CDR3 is TGTGCCAGCAGCGTAGGAATTGCAGGGTCGAACACTGAAGCTTTCTTT. The whole variable domain, filled in from reference TRBV9 and TRBJ1-1, reads DSGVTQTPKHLITATGQRVTLRCSPRSGDLSVYWYQQSLDQGLQFLIQYYNGEERAKGNILERFSAQQFPDLHSELNLSSLELGDSALYFCASSVGIAGSNTEAFFGQGTRLTVV.

This chain links TRBV13 with TRBJ2-3; the match to TRBD2 covers 8 bases. The ends lost 5 bases at V and 4 bases at J; junction bases unmatched: 11. The CDR3 extends over 16 amino acids. The germline V gene encodes CDR1 PRHDT and CDR2 FYEKMQ (reference sequence). CDR3 sequence reads: CASSPSGGLQADTQYF. The CDR3 bases are TGTGCCAGCAGCCCGAGCGGGGGACTACAAGCAGATACGCAGTATTTT.

This clone was recorded only once. The chain has TRBV4-2 and TRBJ2-7, with 12 nucleotides matching TRBD2. Germline CDR1 LGHNA, CDR2 YNFKEQ. The CDR3 is 16 amino acids. Unmatched junction bases numbered 7, after V lost 3 bases and J lost 4 bases. In DNA, the CDR3 is TGTGCCAGCAGCCATACTAGCGGGGGGACTATTTACGAGCAGTACTTC. Translated, it gives CASSHTSGGTIYEQYF.

The rearrangement links TRBV15 to TRBJ2-3; 16 bases match TRBD2. Germline V gene lookup returns CDR1 LNHNV and CDR2 YYDKDF (reference sequence). The V segment lost 0 bases and the J segment 5 bases; nucleotides outside the gene matches: 2. The CDR3 loop spans 17 amino acids. The chain's CDR3 is CATSREGLAGGKDTQYF. DNA for the CDR3: TGTGCCACCAGCAGAGAGGGACTAGCGGGGGGGAAAGATACGCAGTATTTT.

The chain links TRBV27 to TRBJ1-5; D gene ambiguous. The CDR3 consists of 12 residues. Deletions cut 6 bases from V and 2 bases from J, with 5 bases between. Germline V CDR1 and CDR2: MNHEY, SMNVEV (reference sequence). The CDR3 DNA follows: TGTGCCAGCAGGAGCGGCAATCAGCCCCAGCATTTT. Protein product: CASRSGNQPQHF.